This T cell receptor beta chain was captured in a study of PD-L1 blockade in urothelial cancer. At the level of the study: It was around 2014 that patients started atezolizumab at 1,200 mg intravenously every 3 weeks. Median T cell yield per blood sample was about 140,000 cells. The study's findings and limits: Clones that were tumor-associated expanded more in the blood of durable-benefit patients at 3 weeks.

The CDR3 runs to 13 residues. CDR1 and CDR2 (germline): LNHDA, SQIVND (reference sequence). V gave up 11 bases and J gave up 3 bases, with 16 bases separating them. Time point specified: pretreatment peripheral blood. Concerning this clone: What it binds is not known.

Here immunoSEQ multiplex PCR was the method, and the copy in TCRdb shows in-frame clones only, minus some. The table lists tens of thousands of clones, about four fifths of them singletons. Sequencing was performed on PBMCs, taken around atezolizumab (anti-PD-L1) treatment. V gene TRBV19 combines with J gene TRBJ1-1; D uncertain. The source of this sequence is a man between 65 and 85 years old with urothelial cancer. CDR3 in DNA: TGTGCCGCTCAAAGGGAGGGTGACACTGAAGCTTTCTTT. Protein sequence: CAAQREGDTEAFF.